The 27 T cell receptor beta chains below were found in one sample sequenced in a study of T cells after posttransplantation cyclophosphamide. The naive gate required viable CD3+CD4+ or CD3+CD8+ cells with CCR7+CD45RA+CD45RO-CD95-CD27+CD28+ phenotype. Sequencing used immunoSEQ multiplex PCR; TCRdb keeps in-frame clones, though not all of them. The table records about 32,000 clones, about 90% of them present only once. Sequenced: naive CD4+ T cells sorted from PBMCs. These receptors originate from an older woman in good health, CMV-negative, and a related stem cell transplant donor.

The V call is TRBV5-6, the J call TRBJ2-7; perhaps TRBD1 as D (6 bases). Per germline, CDR1 SGHDT and CDR2 YYEEEE. V was trimmed by 0 bases and J by 6 bases, leaving 13 bases between them. The CDR3 contains 14 residues. The DNA for the CDR3 is TGTGCCAGCAGCTTGGGGCAGGGGACAAGCGAGCAGTACTTC. Amino acid sequence: CASSLGQGTSEQYF.

The J gene is TRBJ1-4, the V gene TRBV27, with 7 bases matching TRBD1. In germline, CDR1 is MNHEY, CDR2 SMNVEV (reference sequence). J gave up 0 bases and V 3 bases, and 13 bases lay outside the gene matches. CDR3 length equals 19 residues. The CDR3 DNA reads as TGTGCCAGCAGTTTTTTTAGGGGACAGTCCGGGGCAACTAATGAAAAACTGTTTTTT. As protein: CASSFFRGQSGATNEKLFF. Full variable domain (rest looked up from reference TRBV27 and TRBJ1-4): EAQVTQNPRYLITVTGKKLTVTCSQNMNHEYMSWYRQDPGLGLRQIYYSMNVEVTDKGDVPEGYKVSRKEKRNFPLILESPSPNQTSLYFCASSFFRGQSGATNEKLFFGSGTQLSVL.

This clone came up once. The J gene is TRBJ2-7, the V gene TRBV19, with TRBD1 identical over 8 bases. This CDR3 has 14 residues. V gave up 5 bases and J gave up 3 bases; unmatched junction bases: 6. From germline, CDR1 is LNHDA and CDR2 SQIVND (reference sequence). The CDR3 DNA reads as TGTGCCAGTAGTTTCAGGGGGCGAAGCTACGAGCAGTACTTC. This sequence encodes CASSFRGRSYEQYF. Complete variable domain (other parts from reference TRBV19 and TRBJ2-7): DGGITQSPKYLFRKEGQNVTLSCEQNLNHDAMYWYRQDPGQGLRLIYYSQIVNDFQKGDIAEGYSVSREKKESFPLTVTSAQKNPTAFYLCASSFRGRSYEQYFGPGTRLTVT.

The chain links TRBV28 to TRBJ1-2; 7 bases map to TRBD1. This CDR3 is 12 amino acids long. Unmatched junction bases numbered 5, after V lost 6 bases and J lost 7 bases. Germline-derived CDR1 and CDR2 are MDHEN and SYDVKM. CDR3 bases: TGTGCCAGCAGACCAGGGGGTACTGGCTACACCTTC. This codes for CASRPGGTGYTF.

The rearrangement uses TRBV5-1 and TRBJ2-2; TRBD1 matches at 8 bases. This CDR3 has 16 residues. Germline-derived CDR1 and CDR2 are SGHRS and YFSETQ. V dropped 2 bases and J dropped 1; count of bases not matched to a gene: 4. The CDR3 here is CASSLPGTGNTGELFF. CDR3 nucleotide sequence: TGCGCCAGCAGCTTACCCGGGACAGGGAACACCGGGGAGCTGTTTTTT.

This rearrangement joins TRBV7-2 to TRBJ1-2, with a tentative D call TRBD1 (5 bases). The CDR3 has 15 amino acids. The ends were cut back, 4 bases at V and 5 bases at J, with 17 bases in the middle. The V gene's germline CDR1 is SGHTA and CDR2 FQGNSA. CDR3 DNA: TGTGCCAGCAGCTATACGGGGGAGAAACTATATGGCTACACCTTC. It codes for CASSYTGEKLYGYTF.

The V and J genes are TRBV29-1 and TRBJ2-5, with 11 bases aligning to TRBD1. The J call may be in error: the DNA end matches TRBJ2-7 better. CDR1 is SQVTM, CDR2 ANQGSEA, per germline. This CDR3 contains 14 residues. The CDR3 loop is CSVLRDRGVYEQYF. In DNA form, the CDR3 reads TGCAGCGTTCTCCGGGACAGGGGGGTCTACGAGCAGTACTTC.

This rearrangement joins TRBV19 to TRBJ2-5; 9 bases align to TRBD2. The length of the CDR3 is 14 residues. J was trimmed by 5 bases and V by 8 bases; bases with no gene match: 9. The germline V gene encodes CDR1 LNHDA and CDR2 SQIVND (reference sequence). Here the CDR3 DNA reads TGTGCCAGTCGACGCGGGGGGGCGGGGGAGACCCAGTACTTC. This encodes CASRRGGAGETQYF. Supplemented by reference TRBV19 and TRBJ2-5, the full variable domain reads DGGITQSPKYLFRKEGQNVTLSCEQNLNHDAMYWYRQDPGQGLRLIYYSQIVNDFQKGDIAEGYSVSREKKESFPLTVTSAQKNPTAFYLCASRRGGAGETQYFGPGTRLLVL.

V and J are TRBV30 and TRBJ2-1; no firm D call. The V and J ends lost 5 bases and 8 bases respectively, with 7 bases between them. The CDR3 covers 10 residues. CDR1 and CDR2 from the germline V gene are GTSNPN and SVGIG (reference sequence). The CDR3 reads CAWSVDEQFF. For the CDR3, the DNA is TGTGCCTGGTCGGTGGATGAGCAGTTCTTC.

V usage is TRBV7-2 and J usage is TRBJ1-1, with D perhaps matching TRBD1 (5 bases). The CDR3 runs to 14 residues. CDR1 is SGHTA, CDR2 FQGNSA, per germline. V was cut by 2 bases and J by 4 bases, with 11 bases left in between. The CDR3 DNA is TGTGCCAGCAGCTTACTGGGGGGGGGCACTGAAGCTTTCTTT. Its protein is CASSLLGGGTEAFF. Full variable domain (outside the CDR3, taken from reference TRBV7-2 and TRBJ1-1): GAGVSQSPSNKVTEKGKDVELRCDPISGHTALYWYRQSLGQGLEFLIYFQGNSAPDKSGLPSDRFSAERTGGSVSTLTIQRTQQEDSAVYLCASSLLGGGTEAFFGQGTRLTVV.

This rearrangement joins TRBV5-8 to TRBJ2-7, with D perhaps matching TRBD2 (6 bases). Trimming removed 4 bases from V and 4 bases from J, with 18 bases in between. This CDR3 comprises 15 residues. Germline CDR1 is SGHTS and CDR2 is YDEGEE. The CDR3 DNA is TGTGCCAGCAGCCGAGGCGGGAAACCGACATACGAGCAGTACTTC. It specifies CASSRGGKPTYEQYF.

The chain uses TRBV29-1 and TRBJ1-2; TRBD1 matches 8 bases. This CDR3 is built from 14 residues. The V segment lost 6 bases and the J segment 5 bases; nucleotides outside the gene matches: 11. Germline V gives CDR1 SQVTM, CDR2 ANQGSEA. The DNA of the CDR3 is TGCAGCGTCGCTGAACGCCGGACAGGGTATGGCTACACCTTC. It translates to CSVAERRTGYGYTF.

This chain uses TRBV7-2 with TRBJ1-1, with a possible D match to TRBD1 (5 bases). Germline V gene lookup returns CDR1 SGHTA and CDR2 FQGNSA. This CDR3 comprises 14 residues. The germline V and J ends were trimmed by 2 bases and 1 base, with 8 bases remaining between them. The CDR3 reads CASSLTGPNTEAFF. CDR3 DNA: TGTGCCAGCAGCTTAACAGGCCCGAACACTGAAGCTTTCTTT.

This chain links TRBV16 with TRBJ2-3, with 11 bases fitting TRBD2. V was clipped by 0 bases and J by 4 bases; unmatched bases: 9. Looked up from germline, CDR1 is KGHSY and CDR2 is FQNENV. The CDR3 is made up of 18 amino acids. DNA of the CDR3: TGTGCCAGCAGCCAATCTATCTCCGCTAGCGGGGGGCCAGATACGCAGTATTTT. It is translated as CASSQSISASGGPDTQYF.

J is TRBJ2-5 and V is TRBV14, with TRBD2 identical over 10 bases. This CDR3 is built from 15 residues. Germline V gene lookup returns CDR1 SGHDN and CDR2 FVKESK. V was pared by 4 bases and J by 5 bases, with 7 bases of the junction left unmatched. The CDR3 spells CASSLLAGGMETQYF. CDR3 coding DNA: TGTGCCAGCAGCCTGTTAGCGGGAGGTATGGAGACCCAGTACTTC.

This clone was observed once. The chain links TRBV7-2 to TRBJ2-1; 10 nucleotides align to TRBD2. This CDR3 spans 15 amino acids. V lost 2 bases and J lost 9; bases outside the gene matches: 7. Germline V lookup: CDR1 SGHTA, CDR2 FQGNSA. CDR3 sequence (DNA): TGTGCCAGCAGCTTACTAGCGGGAGTAGGCGGTGAGCAGTTCTTC. Amino acid sequence: CASSLLAGVGGEQFF. The complete variable domain, with remaining parts taken from reference TRBV7-2 and TRBJ2-1, reads GAGVSQSPSNKVTEKGKDVELRCDPISGHTALYWYRQSLGQGLEFLIYFQGNSAPDKSGLPSDRFSAERTGGSVSTLTIQRTQQEDSAVYLCASSLLAGVGGEQFFGPGTRLTVL.

The chain carries TRBV10-1 and TRBJ2-7; weak D call: TRBD1 (6 bases). In germline, CDR1 is WNHNN, CDR2 SYGVQD (reference sequence). This CDR3 comprises 13 residues. Trimming pared 8 bases from V and 7 bases from J, leaving 18 bases between. CDR3 protein: CASLLRGLQEQYF. In nucleotides, the CDR3 is TGCGCCAGCCTTCTCAGGGGATTGCAAGAGCAGTACTTC.

The V call is TRBV28, the J call TRBJ1-2; possible D gene TRBD1, 5 bases. Germline V gene data show CDR1 as MDHEN and CDR2 as SYDVKM. V lost 6 bases to trimming and J lost 0 bases, with 14 bases between them. The CDR3 sequence is 15 residues long. CDR3 loop: CASRPPGLPNYGYTF. Written as DNA, the CDR3 is TGTGCCAGCAGACCCCCGGGACTCCCTAACTATGGCTACACCTTC.

The chain recombines TRBV4-3 with TRBJ1-2, with 7 bases lining up with TRBD1. CDR1 is LGHNA, CDR2 YSLEER, per germline. V lost 1 base and J lost 4; bases outside the gene matches: 6. The CDR3 is 15 residues long. The CDR3 protein is CASSQVLSGGYGYTF. In DNA form, the CDR3 reads TGCGCCAGCAGCCAAGTCCTCTCAGGGGGCTATGGCTACACCTTC.

The chain couples TRBV19 to TRBJ2-7, with TRBD2 matching 9 bases. Per germline, CDR1 LNHDA and CDR2 SQIVND (reference sequence). V lost 5 bases, J lost 3 bases, and 11 bases stayed unmatched. The CDR3 has 16 amino acids. DNA of the CDR3: TGTGCCAGTAGTGGGATAGCGGGGGTCTCCTACTACGAGCAGTACTTC. As protein: CASSGIAGVSYYEQYF.

The chain joins TRBV2 to TRBJ2-7; possibly TRBD2 for D (5 bases). V was pared by 6 bases and J by 6 bases, with 18 bases between. This CDR3 is 14 amino acids long. Germline V gene lookup returns CDR1 SNHLY and CDR2 FYNNEI. CDR3 coding DNA: TGTGCCAGCAGCTATGGACTGGCCTCGTCCGAGCAGTACTTC. It yields the protein CASSYGLASSEQYF.

The chain recombines TRBV28 with TRBJ2-4; 7 bases align to TRBD2. V was pared by 8 bases and J by 9 bases, with 7 bases of the junction left unmatched. The CDR3 is 12 amino acids. CDR1 and CDR2 (germline): MDHEN, SYDVKM. The CDR3 DNA reads as TGTGCCAGCTCGACTAGCTGGGTCATTCAGTACTTC. It yields the protein CASSTSWVIQYF.

The V gene is TRBV7-7, the J gene TRBJ2-5; D gene unclear. Per germline, CDR1 SSHAT and CDR2 FNYEAQ (reference sequence). Trimming removed 5 bases from V and 2 bases from J, with 12 bases in between. This CDR3 region has 14 residues. The CDR3, as DNA: TGTGCCAGCAGCATCGGCACAGCTCAAGAGACCCAGTACTTC. It specifies CASSIGTAQETQYF.

The rearrangement links TRBV27 to TRBJ1-5, with D possibly matching TRBD1 (5 bases). Trimming cost V 3 bases and J 7 bases, with 13 bases left between them. The CDR3 loop spans 14 amino acids. CDR1 and CDR2 (germline): MNHEY, SMNVEV (reference sequence). The CDR3 sequence is CASSFRGREQPQHF. The CDR3 bases are TGTGCCAGCAGTTTTCGGGGGAGGGAGCAGCCCCAGCATTTT.

The chain links TRBV11-3 to TRBJ1-1; TRBD1 might be the D (5 bases). The germline V and J ends were trimmed by 2 bases and 0 bases, with 13 bases remaining between them. The CDR3 spans 16 residues. Germline V gives CDR1 SGHNT, CDR2 YENEEA. This CDR3 reads CASSLLGLTMNTEAFF. CDR3 in DNA: TGTGCCAGCAGCTTACTGGGGCTTACTATGAACACTGAAGCTTTCTTT. Filled out from reference TRBV11-3 and TRBJ1-1, the complete variable domain reads EAGVVQSPRYKIIEKKQPVAFWCNPISGHNTLYWYLQNLGQGPELLIRYENEEAVDDSQLPKDRFSAERLKGVDSTLKIQPAELGDSAVYLCASSLLGLTMNTEAFFGQGTRLTVV.

The chain employs TRBV15 and TRBJ1-5; possibly TRBD1 for D (5 bases). The CDR3 spans 14 residues. The V and J ends lost 3 bases and 5 bases respectively, with 11 bases between them. Per the germline V gene, CDR1 is LNHNV and CDR2 is YYDKDF (reference sequence). CDR3 residues: CATSRGGSHQPQHF. The CDR3 DNA reads TGTGCCACCAGCAGGGGGGGTAGTCATCAGCCCCAGCATTTT.

The chain carries TRBV7-3 and TRBJ1-1; TRBD1 agrees at 7 bases. The germline gives CDR1 SGHTA, CDR2 FQGTGA. CDR3 length: 14 residues. Trimming cost V 5 bases and J 0 bases; bases outside gene matches: 3. CDR3 sequence (DNA): TGTGCCAGCAGCCCGGACAGGTTGAACACTGAAGCTTTCTTT. This codes for CASSPDRLNTEAFF.